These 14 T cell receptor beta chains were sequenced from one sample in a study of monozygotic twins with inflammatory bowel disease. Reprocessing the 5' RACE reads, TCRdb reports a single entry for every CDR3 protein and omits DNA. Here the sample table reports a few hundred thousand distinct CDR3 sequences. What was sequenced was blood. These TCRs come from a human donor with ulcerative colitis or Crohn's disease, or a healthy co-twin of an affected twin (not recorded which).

This CDR3 reads CASSKNWGTSGVNEQFF. The genes are TRBV19 and TRBJ2-1; TCRdb's assignment of TRBD2 cannot be checked, as there is no DNA. Germline loops: CDR1 LNHDA, CDR2 SQIVND (reference sequence). The CDR3 totals 17 residues.

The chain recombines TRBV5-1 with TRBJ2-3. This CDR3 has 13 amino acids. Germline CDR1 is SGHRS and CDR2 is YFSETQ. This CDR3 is CASSLIERNTQYF.

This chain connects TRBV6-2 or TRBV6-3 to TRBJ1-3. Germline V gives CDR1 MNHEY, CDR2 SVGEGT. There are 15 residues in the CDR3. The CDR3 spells CASSQDRVSGNTIYF.

The CDR3 spells CASSFNREYPYEQYF. The chain links TRBV4-1 to TRBJ2-7; TCRdb indicates TRBD1, and absent DNA this call remains unverified. Germline assignment: CDR1 MGHRA and CDR2 YSYEKL. This CDR3 has 15 residues.

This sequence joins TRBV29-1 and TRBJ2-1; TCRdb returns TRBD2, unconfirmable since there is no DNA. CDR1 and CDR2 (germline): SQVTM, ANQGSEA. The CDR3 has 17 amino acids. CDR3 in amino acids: CSVDGTSGGLSYNEQFF.

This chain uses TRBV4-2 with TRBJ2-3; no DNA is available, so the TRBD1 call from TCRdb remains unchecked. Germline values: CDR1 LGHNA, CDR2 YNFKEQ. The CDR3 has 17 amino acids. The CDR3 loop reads CASSQDGRGGRTDTQYF.

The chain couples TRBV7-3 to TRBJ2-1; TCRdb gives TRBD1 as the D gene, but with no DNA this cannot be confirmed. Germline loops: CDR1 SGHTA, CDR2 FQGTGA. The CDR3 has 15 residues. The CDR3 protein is CASSFGTGVNNEQFF. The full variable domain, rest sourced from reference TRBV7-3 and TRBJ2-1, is GAGVSQTPSNKVTEKGKYVELRCDPISGHTALYWYRQSLGQGPEFLIYFQGTGAADDSGLPNDRFFAVRPEGSVSTLKIQRTERGDSAVYLCASSFGTGVNNEQFFGPGTRLTVL.

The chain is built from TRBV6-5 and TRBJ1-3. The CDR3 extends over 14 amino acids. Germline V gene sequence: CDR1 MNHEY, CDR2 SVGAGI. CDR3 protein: CASSYARTGNTIYF.

The CDR3 loop is CASMANEKLFF. The chain carries TRBV12-3 or TRBV12-4 and TRBJ1-4. The CDR3 is 11 amino acids.

The CDR3 sequence is CASSQLQASGGSDTQYF. J is TRBJ2-3 and V is TRBV4-2; no DNA is available, so the TRBD2 call from TCRdb remains unchecked. CDR1 and CDR2 (germline): LGHNA, YNFKEQ. The CDR3 covers 17 residues.

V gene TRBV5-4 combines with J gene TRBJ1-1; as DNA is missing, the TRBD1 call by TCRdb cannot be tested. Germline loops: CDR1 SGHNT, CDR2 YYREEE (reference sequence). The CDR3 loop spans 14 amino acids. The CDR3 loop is CASSFADRATEAFF.

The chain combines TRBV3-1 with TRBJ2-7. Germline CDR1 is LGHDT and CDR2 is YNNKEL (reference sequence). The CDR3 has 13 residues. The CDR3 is CASSPHGVHEQYF.

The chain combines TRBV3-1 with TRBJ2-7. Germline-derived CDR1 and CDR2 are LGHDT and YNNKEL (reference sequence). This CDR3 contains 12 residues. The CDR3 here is CASSPGQSEQYF.

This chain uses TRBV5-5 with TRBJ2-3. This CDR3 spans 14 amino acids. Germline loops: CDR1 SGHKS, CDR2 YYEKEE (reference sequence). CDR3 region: CASSLASSLDTQYF.